This T cell receptor beta chain was profiled in a study of cytomegalovirus exposure and HLA in healthy donors. For the study at large: Roughly 180 million T cells yielded roughly 120 million unique TCR beta sequences, as an earlier analysis found. General study points: In a later analysis, TCR association rates varied by HLA locus: DRB1 most, HLA-C fewest.

PCR involved 60 Vbeta and 13 Jbeta primers. The protocol was immunoSEQ multiplex PCR, while the TCRdb copy is restricted to in-frame clones and leaves out a portion. The sample carries about 60,000 clones, 77% recorded once. Germline loops: CDR1 SSHAT, CDR2 FNYEAQ (reference sequence). The CDR3 length is 15 residues. The V gene lost 5 bases and the J gene lost 6 bases, with 19 bases spanning the gap. Comments on this clone: Its target is unknown.

The sequence came from a woman aged 40 to 49 in good health and CMV-seropositive. The specimen was PBMCs. The chain recombines TRBV7-7 with TRBJ1-1; the D is unclear. The CDR3 sequence: CASSPLHIPRSEAFF. The CDR3 region has the DNA TGTGCCAGCAGCCCCTTGCATATCCCGCGGTCTGAAGCTTTCTTT. The whole variable domain, remainder taken from reference TRBV7-7 and TRBJ1-1, is GAGVSQSPRYKVTKRGQDVTLRCDPISSHATLYWYQQALGQGPEFLTYFNYEAQPDKSGLPSDRFSAERPEGSISTLTIQRTEQRDSAMYRCASSPLHIPRSEAFFGQGTRLTVV.